The entry below describes one TCR beta chain. These data belong to a study of shared clonotypes between healthy human individuals. 300 ng DNA, approximately 30,000 T cell genomes, went into unsorted PBMC replicate PCRs. The assay was immunoSEQ multiplex PCR, and TCRdb's table has in-frame clones only and misses some. Here the sample spans about half a million clones, around three quarters being singletons. Looked up from germline, CDR1 is SGHTA and CDR2 is FQGTGA. The CDR3 is 13 amino acids. V was pared by 2 bases and J by 4 bases, with 2 bases of the junction left unmatched. The clonotype comes from a woman in her thirties or forties in good health. Some clones in this sample may be carry-over from other donors' samples. The rearrangement uses TRBV7-3 and TRBJ2-7, with TRBD2 matching over 7 bases. Source material: PBMCs. For the CDR3, the DNA is TGTGCCAGCAGCTTAGGGCGGGAGTACGAGCAGTACTTC. Its translation: CASSLGREYEQYF.